This T cell receptor beta chain stems from a study of T cell responses to AZD1222 COVID-19 vaccine. The method was immunoSEQ multiplex PCR; TCRdb's version includes in-frame clones alone and lacks a portion of them. The sample lists roughly 100,000 clones; around 87% were seen once. This clone has a handful of counts. The antigen is not known. The CDR3 has 15 amino acids. Germline V gives CDR1 SGDLS, CDR2 YYNGEE. Trimming removed 2 bases from V and 6 bases from J, with 18 bases in between. Study-level points and caveats: Receipt of two AZD1222 doses was followed by a rise in Spike-specific TCR breadth and depth. Most donors were white British, females outnumbered males, and clonal diversity was possibly underestimated. The peak T cell response came first, and repertoires were sampled only after it.

The material was peripheral blood, obtained on day 0 of AZD1222 vaccination. The V gene is TRBV9, the J gene TRBJ2-7, with D possibly TRBD1 on 6 matching bases. The sequence was collected from an adult in good health. CDR3 loop: CASSVNPTTGTEQYF. The CDR3 DNA follows: TGTGCCAGCAGCGTCAACCCCACAACAGGGACCGAGCAGTACTTC.